These 4 T cell receptor beta chains were sequenced from one sample in a study of regulatory T cells in long-lasting Graves disease. For TCR beta, libraries came from iRepertoire HTBI primers and Arm-PCR of CDR3 regions. MiXCR was run by TCRdb on the multiplex PCR reads, yielding one entry per CDR3 protein. This repertoire shows about 220,000 distinct CDR3 sequences, 15% to 20% found once; its top ten account for around 21%. Specified time point: newly diagnosed GD, antithyroid drugs for less than 3 months. There was RNA extracted from PBMCs, and the TCR library was made from it. Sequenced here: peripheral blood mononuclear cells (PBMCs), sampled at new diagnosis, from a patient treated with antithyroid drugs. These receptors originate from a female donor with Graves disease.

This chain uses TRBV30 with TRBJ1-1; D is unclear. The length of the CDR3 is 14 residues. CDR1 GTSNPN and CDR2 SVGIG come from the germline V gene (reference sequence). V was pared by 4 bases and J by 1 base, with 13 bases between. The CDR3 spells CAWKEQPWNTEAFF. CDR3 bases: TGTGCCTGGAAGGAGCAGCCTTGGAACACTGAAGCTTTCTTT.

This clonotype was found many times. Being one base from a much bigger clone, this may be a read error. The chain employs TRBV28 and TRBJ1-6; no definite D call. The CDR3 runs 15 residues. V was shortened by 6 bases and J by 10 bases, with 19 bases between the two germline ends. Germline V gives CDR1 MDHEN, CDR2 SYDVKM. CDR3 loop: CASSPPVVDGSPLHF. The CDR3 DNA reads as TGTGCCAGCAGCCCCCCCGTAGTTGACGGCTCACCCCTCCACTTT.

The sample holds a few counts of this clonotype. The chain employs TRBV19 and TRBJ1-5, with D perhaps TRBD1 (6 bases). Germline-derived CDR1 and CDR2 are LNHDA and SQIVND (reference sequence). The CDR3 sequence is 17 residues long. The V and J ends lost 5 bases and 4 bases respectively, with 21 bases between them. Here the CDR3 DNA reads TGTGCCAGTAGTGGGTGGAGGGGAAGGGGGGAAAATCAGCCCCAGCATTTT. Amino acid sequence: CASSGWRGRGENQPQHF.

In its sample, this clonotype was seen many times. This chain connects TRBV6-5 to TRBJ1-2; tentatively, D is TRBD1 (5 bases). The CDR3 is 14 amino acids. Germline V CDR1 and CDR2: MNHEY, SVGAGI. V lost 0 bases and J lost 4, with 9 bases in between. The CDR3: CASSYSSRAYGYTF. CDR3 sequence (DNA): TGTGCCAGCAGTTACTCGAGCAGGGCCTATGGCTACACCTTC.